A selection of T cell receptor beta chains follows, all from one sample in a study of T cell repertoires in cytomegalovirus infection. MiXCR, applied by TCRdb to the reads, yields one record per CDR3 protein. Among 740,000 or so distinct CDR3 sequences, 35% to 45% were seen once, and the ten largest hold under 3.5%. Input material: PBMCs. The receptor set was obtained from a human donor in good health (CMV status not recorded). Some clones in this sample may be carry-over from other donors' samples. Each CDR3 is given with its conserved first and last residue. The order of the fields is V gene, clone size, D gene, J gene, CDR3 protein, CDR3 DNA. D genes are given only for firm matches. For some rows the clone size is stated as once, few or many, or as a class when expanded; others skip it.

v_gene: TRBV7-6; abundance: once; d_gene: -; j_gene: TRBJ1-5; CDR3aa: CASSSDRDSNQPQNF; CDR3nt: TGTGCCAGCAGCTCCGACCGGGATAGCAATCAGCCCCAGAATTTT
v_gene: TRBV7-3; abundance: -; d_gene: TRBD2; j_gene: TRBJ2-1; CDR3aa: CASSLQAGGGNEQFF; CDR3nt: TGTGCCAGCAGCCTTCAGGCGGGGGGGGGCAATGAGCAGTTCTTC
v_gene: TRBV7-2; abundance: many; d_gene: TRBD2; j_gene: TRBJ2-7; CDR3aa: CASSLVLAATYEQYF; CDR3nt: TGTGCCAGCAGCTTAGTTCTAGCGGCAACCTACGAGCAGTACTTC
v_gene: TRBV12-3/TRBV12-4; abundance: -; d_gene: -; j_gene: TRBJ1-2; CDR3aa: CASSLERATGYGYTF; CDR3nt: TGTGCCAGCAGTTTAGAAAGGGCCACGGGATATGGCTACACCTTC
v_gene: TRBV7-2; abundance: few; d_gene: TRBD1; j_gene: TRBJ2-7; CDR3aa: CASSKSTGLGAYEQYF; CDR3nt: TGTGCCAGCAGCAAATCGACAGGGCTGGGTGCCTACGAGCAGTACTTC
v_gene: TRBV7-9; abundance: many; d_gene: -; j_gene: TRBJ1-1; CDR3aa: CASSLRTDQAFF; CDR3nt: TGTGCCAGCAGCTTACGGACGGATCAAGCTTTCTTT
v_gene: TRBV28; abundance: -; d_gene: -; j_gene: TRBJ2-1; CDR3aa: CASSPQGMNEQFF; CDR3nt: TGTGCCAGCAGTCCCCAGGGCATGAATGAGCAGTTCTTC
v_gene: TRBV30; abundance: few; d_gene: -; j_gene: TRBJ2-5; CDR3aa: CAWSGPEETQYF; CDR3nt: TGTGCCTGGAGTGGGCCGGAGGAGACCCAGTACTTC
v_gene: TRBV6-5; abundance: few; d_gene: -; j_gene: TRBJ2-7; CDR3aa: CASSNPRDSHYEQYF; CDR3nt: TGTGCCAGCAGCAATCCCCGGGACTCTCACTACGAGCAGTACTTC
v_gene: TRBV7-9; abundance: -; d_gene: TRBD1; j_gene: TRBJ2-2; CDR3aa: CASSLSTGQGSGELFF; CDR3nt: TGTGCCAGCAGCTTGAGTACGGGACAGGGAAGCGGGGAGCTGTTTTTT
v_gene: TRBV6-2/TRBV6-3; abundance: few; d_gene: -; j_gene: TRBJ2-1; CDR3aa: CASSEVPAQFF; CDR3nt: TGTGCCAGCAGTGAGGTCCCGGCGCAGTTCTTC
v_gene: TRBV7-8; abundance: -; d_gene: TRBD1; j_gene: TRBJ2-5; CDR3aa: CASSLANRGVETQYF; CDR3nt: TGTGCCAGCAGCTTAGCGAACAGGGGGGTGGAGACCCAGTACTTC
v_gene: TRBV28; abundance: many; d_gene: -; j_gene: TRBJ2-2; CDR3aa: CASYPGHPTGELFF; CDR3nt: TGTGCCAGCTACCCCGGACACCCGACCGGGGAGCTGTTTTTT
v_gene: TRBV7-2; abundance: many; d_gene: TRBD2; j_gene: TRBJ2-3; CDR3aa: CASSRRLANTDTQYF; CDR3nt: TGTGCCAGCAGCCGGAGACTAGCTAACACAGATACGCAGTATTTT
v_gene: TRBV27; abundance: -; d_gene: -; j_gene: TRBJ1-1; CDR3aa: CASSFIHPNTEAFF; CDR3nt: TGTGCCAGCAGTTTTATACACCCGAACACTGAAGCTTTCTTT
v_gene: TRBV7-9; abundance: few; d_gene: TRBD1; j_gene: TRBJ1-1; CDR3aa: CASSPGEGAMGKKTEAFF; CDR3nt: TGTGCCAGCAGCCCCGGGGAGGGGGCAATGGGGAAAAAAACTGAAGCTTTCTTT
v_gene: TRBV7-6; abundance: few; d_gene: -; j_gene: TRBJ1-4; CDR3aa: CASSPGRDIDEKLFF; CDR3nt: TGTGCCAGCAGCCCCGGACGGGACATAGATGAAAAACTGTTTTTT
v_gene: TRBV11-2; abundance: -; d_gene: TRBD2; j_gene: TRBJ2-2; CDR3aa: CASSLGLAGPNTGELFF; CDR3nt: TGTGCCAGCAGCTTGGGACTAGCGGGCCCGAACACCGGGGAGCTGTTTTTT
v_gene: TRBV4-1; abundance: many; d_gene: -; j_gene: TRBJ1-6; CDR3aa: CASSPGDINSPLHF; CDR3nt: TGCGCCAGCAGCCCCGGGGACATAAACTCACCCCTCCACTTT
v_gene: TRBV12-3/TRBV12-4; abundance: -; d_gene: -; j_gene: TRBJ1-5; CDR3aa: CASSSLTEGWQPQHF; CDR3nt: TGTGCCAGCAGTTCCCTCACTGAGGGGTGGCAGCCCCAGCATTTT
v_gene: TRBV7-9; abundance: -; d_gene: -; j_gene: TRBJ2-1; CDR3aa: CASILVVTKKNNEQFF; CDR3nt: TGTGCCAGCATCTTAGTCGTGACCAAAAAAAACAATGAGCAGTTCTTC
v_gene: TRBV20-1; abundance: -; d_gene: -; j_gene: TRBJ2-7; CDR3aa: CSALPRTSSYEQYF; CDR3nt: TGCAGTGCTCTCCCCCGGACGAGCTCCTACGAGCAGTACTTC
v_gene: TRBV28; abundance: many; d_gene: TRBD1; j_gene: TRBJ2-3; CDR3aa: CASSPGTGSTDTQYF; CDR3nt: TGTGCCAGCAGCCCCGGGACAGGGAGCACAGATACGCAGTATTTT
v_gene: TRBV4-1; abundance: -; d_gene: TRBD2; j_gene: TRBJ2-1; CDR3aa: CASSEGPPSGGNEQFF; CDR3nt: TGCGCCAGCAGCGAAGGGCCTCCTAGCGGGGGGAATGAGCAGTTCTTC
v_gene: TRBV7-2; abundance: many; d_gene: -; j_gene: TRBJ1-2; CDR3aa: CASSLVGGSYYGYTF; CDR3nt: TGTGCCAGCAGCTTAGTTGGGGGCAGTTACTATGGCTACACCTTC
v_gene: TRBV4-2; abundance: -; d_gene: -; j_gene: TRBJ1-4; CDR3aa: CASSQGEGTNEKLFF; CDR3nt: TGTGCCAGCAGCCAAGGGGAAGGGACTAATGAAAAACTGTTTTTT
v_gene: TRBV7-3; abundance: -; d_gene: TRBD2; j_gene: TRBJ2-5; CDR3aa: CASSPSGGPLGQYF; CDR3nt: TGTGCCAGCAGCCCTAGCGGGGGGCCCCTTGGACAGTACTTC
v_gene: TRBV5-1; abundance: -; d_gene: -; j_gene: TRBJ2-1; CDR3aa: CASSLVAGDGVEQFF; CDR3nt: TGCGCCAGCAGCTTGGTGGCAGGGGATGGCGTTGAGCAGTTCTTC
v_gene: TRBV12-3/TRBV12-4; abundance: -; d_gene: -; j_gene: TRBJ2-1; CDR3aa: CASSLIPPAYNEQFF; CDR3nt: TGTGCCAGCAGTTTAATCCCACCGGCCTACAATGAGCAGTTCTTC
v_gene: TRBV19; abundance: -; d_gene: -; j_gene: TRBJ2-2; CDR3aa: CASSPKGANTGELFF; CDR3nt: TGTGCCAGTAGCCCGAAGGGGGCGAACACCGGGGAGCTGTTTTTT
v_gene: TRBV7-3; abundance: many; d_gene: -; j_gene: TRBJ2-2; CDR3aa: CASSPRTGYNTGELFF; CDR3nt: TGTGCCAGCAGCCCGAGGACGGGCTATAACACCGGGGAGCTGTTTTTT
v_gene: TRBV6-6; abundance: few; d_gene: -; j_gene: TRBJ2-3; CDR3aa: CASSYFTDTQYF; CDR3nt: TGTGCCAGCAGTTACTTTACAGATACGCAGTATTTT
v_gene: TRBV14; abundance: few; d_gene: TRBD1; j_gene: TRBJ1-1; CDR3aa: CASSTDRSIAEAFF; CDR3nt: TGTGCCAGCAGCACGGACAGGTCTATCGCTGAAGCTTTCTTT
v_gene: TRBV20-1; abundance: -; d_gene: -; j_gene: TRBJ1-4; CDR3aa: CSAVDTGIGLFF; CDR3nt: TGCAGTGCCGTAGACACAGGGATCGGACTGTTTTTT
v_gene: TRBV12-3/TRBV12-4; abundance: -; d_gene: TRBD1; j_gene: TRBJ1-1; CDR3aa: CASSPGQGMYTEAFF; CDR3nt: TGTGCCAGCAGTCCGGGACAGGGAATGTACACTGAAGCTTTCTTT
v_gene: TRBV20-1; abundance: -; d_gene: TRBD1; j_gene: TRBJ1-4; CDR3aa: CRPRQGWREKLFF; CDR3nt: TGCAGACCACGACAGGGCTGGCGAGAAAAACTGTTTTTT
v_gene: TRBV19; abundance: -; d_gene: -; j_gene: TRBJ1-1; CDR3aa: CASKVQVMNTEAFF; CDR3nt: TGTGCCAGTAAAGTACAGGTAATGAACACTGAAGCTTTCTTT
v_gene: TRBV7-2; abundance: few; d_gene: -; j_gene: TRBJ2-7; CDR3aa: CASSLEVLLYEQYF; CDR3nt: TGTGCCAGCAGCTTAGAAGTGCTTTTATACGAGCAGTACTTC
v_gene: TRBV28; abundance: -; d_gene: TRBD1; j_gene: TRBJ1-4; CDR3aa: CASSLKGQGFDFTNEKRFF; CDR3nt: TGTGCCAGCAGTTTGAAAGGACAGGGTTTTGATTTTACTAATGAAAAACGGTTTTTT
v_gene: TRBV10-3; abundance: -; d_gene: -; j_gene: TRBJ2-3; CDR3aa: CAIRVTGGTDTQYF; CDR3nt: TGTGCCATCAGGGTGACGGGCGGCACAGATACGCAGTATTTT
v_gene: TRBV28; abundance: -; d_gene: -; j_gene: TRBJ1-5; CDR3aa: CASSFFLGGIGQPQHF; CDR3nt: TGTGCCAGCAGTTTTTTCCTGGGGGGGATTGGGCAGCCCCAGCATTTT
v_gene: TRBV5-5; abundance: -; d_gene: TRBD1; j_gene: TRBJ2-7; CDR3aa: CASSFTTGDYFYEQYF; CDR3nt: TGTGCCAGCAGCTTCACAACAGGGGATTACTTCTACGAGCAGTACTTC
v_gene: TRBV9; abundance: -; d_gene: -; j_gene: TRBJ1-2; CDR3aa: CASSPNTEYGYTF; CDR3nt: TGTGCCAGCAGCCCTAATACTGAGTATGGCTACACCTTC